This T cell receptor (beta chain) is drawn from a study of early T cells in non-severe SARS-CoV-2 infection. TCRdb independently ran MiXCR on the 5' RACE reads; one entry per CDR3 protein. The sample lists 87,000 or so distinct CDR3 sequences; 12% were seen once. V shed 3 bases and J 14 bases; nucleotides not matched to a gene: 16. The V gene's germline CDR1 is SGHKS and CDR2 YYEKEE (reference sequence). There are 15 residues in the CDR3. The sequence came from an adult who was a healthcare worker with PCR-confirmed SARS-CoV-2 infection or an uninfected control (not recorded which). Source material: whole blood. This chain links TRBV5-5 with TRBJ2-2; 7 bases agree with TRBD1. CDR3 bases: TGTGCCAGCAGCTCGCTGACAGGGTCGGGTTTGATACTGTTTTTT. This encodes CASSSLTGSGLILFF.